This is a list of T cell receptor beta chains from one sample in a study of CD8+ T cells in alopecia areata. The table came from immunoSEQ multiplex PCR; TCRdb's copy has only in-frame clones and leaves some out. Among almost 250,000 clones listed, around two thirds were seen once. The sample consisted of CD4+ T cells sorted from blood, taken at week 0. The origin of the receptors is a human donor with alopecia areata. The CDR3 runs from the conserved cysteine through the conserved F or W. Fields, in order: D gene, clone size, V gene, J gene, CDR3 protein, CDR3 DNA. The D gene is left open where the match is weak. Where a row states a size, it is once, few, many or the class of an expanded clone; other rows omit it.

TRBD1	NA	TRBV6-1	TRBJ2-2	CASSWTGLTGELFF	TGTGCCAGCAGCTGGACAGGGCTTACCGGGGAGCTGTTTTTT
NA	NA	TRBV7-2	TRBJ1-1	CASSLGTEEEAFF	TGTGCCAGCAGCTTAGGGACAGAAGAAGAAGCTTTCTTT
NA	few	TRBV10-3	TRBJ2-5	CAISGQPPQETQYF	TGTGCCATCAGTGGGCAGCCCCCCCAAGAGACCCAGTACTTC
NA	once	TRBV6-5	TRBJ2-4	CASSARETKNIQYF	TGTGCCAGCAGTGCCCGGGAGACCAAAAACATTCAGTACTTC
TRBD1	few	TRBV5-1	TRBJ1-1	CASSLDGTGVEAFF	TGCGCCAGCAGCTTGGATGGGACAGGCGTTGAAGCTTTCTTT
TRBD1	NA	TRBV15	TRBJ1-2	CATSTGKGAYGYTF	TGTGCCACCAGCACCGGGAAGGGGGCTTATGGCTACACCTTC
TRBD1	few	TRBV6-1	TRBJ2-5	CASSRDRVVETQYF	TGTGCCAGCAGCCGGGACAGGGTGGTAGAGACCCAGTACTTC
NA	NA	TRBV30	TRBJ2-5	CAWSMSVQETQYF	TGTGCCTGGAGCATGTCAGTCCAAGAGACCCAGTACTTC
NA	NA	TRBV29-1	TRBJ2-1	CSVEPSYNEQFF	TGCAGCGTTGAACCCTCCTACAATGAGCAGTTCTTC
NA	NA	TRBV7-2	TRBJ1-2	CASSSGLEYGYTF	TGTGCCAGCAGCAGCGGACTTGAATATGGCTACACCTTC
NA	NA	TRBV15	TRBJ1-2	CATSRDLEQTNYGYTF	TGTGCCACCAGCAGAGATCTCGAACAGACTAACTATGGCTACACCTTC
NA	few	TRBV9	TRBJ1-2	CASSPRGVWDGYTF	TGTGCCAGCAGCCCAAGGGGGGTCTGGGATGGCTACACCTTC
TRBD1	NA	TRBV29-1	TRBJ2-7	CSAADRGPGEQYF	TGCAGCGCCGCGGACAGGGGGCCGGGGGAGCAGTACTTC
NA	once	TRBV5-4	TRBJ2-2	CASSLEGVITGELFF	TGTGCCAGCAGCTTGGAAGGGGTGATCACCGGGGAGCTGTTTTTT
TRBD1	NA	TRBV6-5	TRBJ1-2	CASRTGGADGYTF	TGTGCCAGCAGAACAGGGGGCGCAGATGGCTACACCTTC
NA	NA	TRBV25-1	TRBJ1-2	CASSDRGDGYTF	TGTGCCAGCAGTGACCGGGGGGATGGCTACACCTTC
NA	NA	TRBV27	TRBJ2-5	CASTSEYSTQYF	TGTGCCAGCACCTCTGAATATTCGACCCAGTACTTC
NA	NA	TRBV27	TRBJ2-6	CASSSVTRTVIGANVLTF	TGTGCCAGCAGTTCCGTTACCCGGACAGTCATTGGGGCCAACGTCCTGACTTTC
NA	NA	TRBV15	TRBJ1-5	CATKGPSSGNQPQHF	TGTGCCACCAAGGGGCCGAGTTCGGGCAATCAGCCCCAGCATTTT
NA	NA	TRBV30	TRBJ2-2	CAWGNTGELFF	TGTGCCTGGGGAAACACCGGGGAGCTGTTTTTT
NA	NA	TRBV2	TRBJ2-7	CASTRDGYEQYF	TGTGCCAGCACACGGGACGGCTACGAGCAGTACTTC
NA	many	TRBV6-5	TRBJ2-3	CASSRPGDTQYF	TGTGCCAGCAGCCGGCCGGGGGATACGCAGTATTTT
NA	NA	TRBV29-1	TRBJ1-2	CSVVASATHYGYTF	TGCAGCGTTGTCGCTAGTGCAACTCATTATGGCTACACCTTC
NA	NA	TRBV5-1	TRBJ2-1	CASSLPGPGQFF	TGCGCCAGCAGCTTACCCGGGCCGGGGCAGTTCTTC
TRBD1	NA	TRBV29-1	TRBJ2-1	CSVHRGFEQFF	TGCAGCGTTCACAGGGGTTTCGAGCAGTTCTTC
NA	few	TRBV14	TRBJ2-4	CASSLRGADIQYF	TGTGCCAGCAGCCTCCGTGGCGCGGACATTCAGTACTTC
NA	NA	TRBV30	TRBJ1-1	CAWSHPEGGNSEAFF	TGTGCCTGGAGCCACCCCGAGGGGGGAAACTCTGAAGCTTTCTTT
NA	NA	TRBV29-1	TRBJ1-2	CSVDPNYGYTF	TGCAGCGTTGATCCCAACTATGGCTACACCTTC
TRBD1	medium-sized	TRBV19	TRBJ2-7	CASTTGGEQYF	TGTGCCAGTACTACAGGGGGGGAGCAGTACTTC
TRBD2	NA	TRBV7-3	TRBJ2-1	CASSLGPPGLAGSYNEQFF	TGTGCCAGCAGCTTAGGACCCCCAGGACTAGCGGGGTCCTACAATGAGCAGTTCTTC
NA	NA	TRBV7-9	TRBJ1-1	CASSLGANTEAFF	TGTGCCAGCAGCTTAGGAGCTAACACTGAAGCTTTCTTT
NA	NA	TRBV7-8	TRBJ1-1	CASSFEWNTEAFF	TGTGCCAGCAGCTTCGAATGGAACACTGAAGCTTTCTTT
TRBD1	few	TRBV29-1	TRBJ2-1	CSVEDRGLKFF	TGCAGCGTTGAAGACAGGGGGCTGAAGTTCTTC
TRBD1	NA	TRBV29-1	TRBJ2-5	CSVAGDRPQETQYF	TGCAGCGTTGCGGGGGACAGGCCTCAAGAGACCCAGTACTTC
NA	NA	TRBV30	TRBJ1-3	CACQTAAGNTIYF	TGTGCCTGCCAAACCGCGGCCGGAAACACCATATATTTT
TRBD1	NA	TRBV29-1	TRBJ2-3	CSVLDRDFTDTQYF	TGCAGCGTTTTAGACAGGGATTTCACAGATACGCAGTATTTT
NA	NA	TRBV5-4	TRBJ2-7	CASSREPGLNSYEQYF	TGTGCCAGCAGCAGGGAACCGGGACTGAACTCCTACGAGCAGTACTTC